The entry below describes one TCR beta chain. In the study's own analysis: Reference gene primers were amplified, and this amplification served to estimate nucleated cell counts. Profiling relied on immunoSEQ multiplex PCR, and the TCRdb table lists in-frame clones only, not all of them. The V and J calls and clone size come from that table; D and trimming were worked out from the DNA. The data hold a few hundred thousand clones, with around 81% observed a single time. The sample originates from a study of blood T cell repertoires in COVID-19. Looking at the study overall: Acute-phase and convalescent COVID-19 samples originated in the United States, Italy and Spain. T cells, B-cell-depleted T cells, or PBMCs supplied cDNA or gDNA.

This CDR3 is 15 amino acids long. The V gene's germline CDR1 is PRHDT and CDR2 FYEKMQ (reference sequence). Trimming took 5 bases from V and 0 from J; bases not matched to a gene: 7. Seattle's enrolled individuals joined amid active infection and were then monitored longitudinally. The chain recombines TRBV13 with TRBJ2-7; 7 positions match TRBD2. This receptor was taken from a person in their 70s with COVID-19, enrolled during active disease. The specimen was peripheral blood. The CDR3 sequence is CASSAGGGSSYEQYF. The CDR3 DNA sequence: TGTGCCAGCAGCGCCGGCGGGGGAAGCTCCTACGAGCAGTACTTC.